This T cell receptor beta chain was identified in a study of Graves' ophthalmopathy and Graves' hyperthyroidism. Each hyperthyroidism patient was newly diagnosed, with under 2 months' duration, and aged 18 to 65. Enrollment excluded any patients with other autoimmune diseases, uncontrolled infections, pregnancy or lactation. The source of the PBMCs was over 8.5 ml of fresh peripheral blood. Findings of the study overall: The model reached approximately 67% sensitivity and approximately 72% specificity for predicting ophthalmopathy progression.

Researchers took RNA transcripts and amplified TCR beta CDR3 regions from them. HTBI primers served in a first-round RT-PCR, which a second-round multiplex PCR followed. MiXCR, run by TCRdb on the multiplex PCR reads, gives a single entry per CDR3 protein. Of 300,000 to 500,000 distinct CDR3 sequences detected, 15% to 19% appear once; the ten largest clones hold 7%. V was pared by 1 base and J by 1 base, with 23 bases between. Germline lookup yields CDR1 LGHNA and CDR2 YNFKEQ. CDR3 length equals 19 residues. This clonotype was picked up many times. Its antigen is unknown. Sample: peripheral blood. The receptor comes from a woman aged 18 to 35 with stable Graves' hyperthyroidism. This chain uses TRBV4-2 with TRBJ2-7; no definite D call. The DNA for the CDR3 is TGTGCCAGCAGCCAAGTCTCGAGATTTGACCGAGTCAATTCCTACGAGCAGTACTTC. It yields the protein CASSQVSRFDRVNSYEQYF.